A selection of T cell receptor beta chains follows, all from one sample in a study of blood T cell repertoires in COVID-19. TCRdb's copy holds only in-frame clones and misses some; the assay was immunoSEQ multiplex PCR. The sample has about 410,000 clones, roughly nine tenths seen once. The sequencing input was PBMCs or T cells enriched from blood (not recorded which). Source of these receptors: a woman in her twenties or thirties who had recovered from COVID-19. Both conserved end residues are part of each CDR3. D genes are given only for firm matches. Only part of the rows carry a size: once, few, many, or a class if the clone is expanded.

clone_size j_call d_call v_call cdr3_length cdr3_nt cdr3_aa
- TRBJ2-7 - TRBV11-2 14 TGTGCCAGCAGCTTAGTCGGGTTCTCCTACGAGCAGTACTTC CASSLVGFSYEQYF
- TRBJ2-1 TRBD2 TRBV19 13 TGTGCCAGTAGTGGGACTAGCGGTACTGAGCAGTTCTTC CASSGTSGTEQFF
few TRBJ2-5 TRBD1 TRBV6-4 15 TGTGCCAGCGGAAATGGGACAGGGAGTCAAGAGACCCAGTACTTC CASGNGTGSQETQYF
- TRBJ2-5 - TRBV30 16 TGTGCCTGGAGCGTTCCTCAAGCAGGGAACCAAGAGACCCAGTACTTC CAWSVPQAGNQETQYF
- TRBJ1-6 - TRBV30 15 TGTGCCTGGAGTGGGGCAGCGGCCCTAAATTCACCCCTCCACTTT CAWSGAAALNSPLHF
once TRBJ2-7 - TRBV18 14 TGTGCCAGCTCACGCGGGACTGAAAATTACGAGCAGTACTTC CASSRGTENYEQYF
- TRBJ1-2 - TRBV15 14 TGTGCCACCAGCACAGGGTCAACACTATATGGCTACACCTTC CATSTGSTLYGYTF
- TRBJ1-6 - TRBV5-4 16 TGTGCCAGCAGCTTGGCCAGGGGAGGGGCCAATTCACCCCTCCACTTT CASSLARGGANSPLHF
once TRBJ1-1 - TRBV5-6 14 TGTGCCAGCAGCCCCCCCGGGGGGGACACTGAAGCTTTCTTT CASSPPGGDTEAFF
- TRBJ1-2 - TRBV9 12 TGTGCCAGCAGCGAACAGTTGCATGGCTACACCTTC CASSEQLHGYTF
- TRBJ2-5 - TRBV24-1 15 TGTGCCACCAGTGACCCCGACAGATACCAAGAGACCCAGTACTTC CATSDPDRYQETQYF
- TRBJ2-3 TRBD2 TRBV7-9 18 TGTGCCAGCAGCTTAGGTTCTAGCGGGAGGCCAAGCACAGATACGCAGTATTTT CASSLGSSGRPSTDTQYF
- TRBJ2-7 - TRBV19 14 TGTGCCAGTAGTACCGAAAGGAGCTCCTACGAGCAGTACTTC CASSTERSSYEQYF
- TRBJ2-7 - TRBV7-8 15 TGTGCCAGCAGCTTAGCGGCAGGCTACTCCTACGAGCAGTACTTC CASSLAAGYSYEQYF